Included here is one T cell receptor (beta chain) sequence, with context. This record belongs to a study of blood T cell repertoires in COVID-19. Overall study: T cells, B-cell-depleted T cells, or PBMCs supplied cDNA or gDNA.

CDR1 and CDR2 (germline): SQVTM, ANQGSEA. V shed 4 bases, J shed 7 bases, and the junction held 5 bases outside the gene matches. The CDR3 covers 12 residues. Original processing notes: Estimates of nucleated cell counts were drawn from the amplification of reference gene primers. Clones were sequenced by immunoSEQ multiplex PCR, and TCRdb holds only the in-frame ones, with some missing. V, J and clone size reflect that table, while D and trimming were determined from the DNA. The sample shows fewer than 50,000 clones, roughly 87% of them seen only once. The J gene is TRBJ2-7, the V gene TRBV29-1; 9 nucleotides match TRBD1. The source is a human donor in a cohort sampled during active COVID-19. Input material: peripheral blood. The CDR3 here is CSVVQGAREQYF. The CDR3 DNA follows: TGCAGCGTTGTACAGGGGGCACGGGAGCAGTACTTC.